The rows below give T cell receptor beta chains drawn from one sample of a study of T-cell reconstitution after alpha-beta-depleted transplantation in children. TCRdb re-analysed the PCR reads in MiXCR, keeping a single row per CDR3 protein. Among approximately 520,000 distinct CDR3 sequences listed, about an eighth were seen once. This sample comprised PBMCs, mostly from graft donor cells, obtained 180 days after TCRalphabeta/CD19-depleted stem cell transplant. The receptors originated from a female patient between 2 and 10 years old who had a stem cell transplant for aplastic anemia, so the T cells may come from the graft donor. Both conserved end residues are part of each CDR3. The order of the fields is clone size, D gene, J gene, V gene, CDR3 DNA, CDR3 protein. A D gene is named only where the DNA matches it firmly. Expanded clones are given a class, and other clones once, few, many or no size at all.

abundance: NA
d_gene: TRBD2
j_gene: TRBJ2-1
v_gene: TRBV28
CDR3nt: TGTGCCAGCAGTTTTGTCATATGGGGTGCGGGGACTAGCGGCGACAATGAGCAGTTCTTC
CDR3aa: CASSFVIWGAGTSGDNEQFF

abundance: few
d_gene: TRBD1
j_gene: TRBJ2-4
v_gene: TRBV29-1
CDR3nt: TGCAGCGTTGTCACAGGGGTGGGAAACATTCAGTACTTC
CDR3aa: CSVVTGVGNIQYF

abundance: NA
d_gene: TRBD2
j_gene: TRBJ2-1
v_gene: TRBV7-6
CDR3nt: TGTGCCAGCAGCTTACTAGCGGAATCCTACAATGAGCAGTTCTTC
CDR3aa: CASSLLAESYNEQFF

abundance: few
d_gene: TRBD1
j_gene: TRBJ1-2
v_gene: TRBV10-2
CDR3nt: TGCGCCAGCAGTGAGACTAGTACCGGGACAGGGTCTGGCTACACCTTC
CDR3aa: CASSETSTGTGSGYTF

abundance: few
d_gene: NA
j_gene: TRBJ2-2
v_gene: TRBV18
CDR3nt: TGTGCCAGCTCACCACTACCAACAACCGGGGAGCTGTTTTTT
CDR3aa: CASSPLPTTGELFF

abundance: few
d_gene: NA
j_gene: TRBJ2-2
v_gene: TRBV7-8
CDR3nt: TGTGCCAGCACCCGCCCCCTAGCGTTGACCGGGGAGCTGTTTTTT
CDR3aa: CASTRPLALTGELFF

abundance: few
d_gene: NA
j_gene: TRBJ2-1
v_gene: TRBV5-1
CDR3nt: TGCGCCAGCAGCAGGGACTTCCACGTGGGCCGCCGCAATGAGCAGTTCTTC
CDR3aa: CASSRDFHVGRRNEQFF

abundance: many
d_gene: NA
j_gene: TRBJ2-3
v_gene: TRBV5-1
CDR3nt: TGCGCCAGCATATCTTACACAGATACGCAGTATTTT
CDR3aa: CASISYTDTQYF

abundance: few
d_gene: TRBD2
j_gene: TRBJ2-3
v_gene: TRBV24-1
CDR3nt: TGTGCCACCAGTGGCGGGAGGGCGGGAGATACGCAGTATTTT
CDR3aa: CATSGGRAGDTQYF

abundance: few
d_gene: NA
j_gene: TRBJ1-1
v_gene: TRBV2
CDR3nt: TGTGCCAGCAGTTTGACTGCAATCACTGAAGCTTTCTTT
CDR3aa: CASSLTAITEAFF

abundance: NA
d_gene: TRBD2
j_gene: TRBJ2-5
v_gene: TRBV9
CDR3nt: TGTGCCAGCAGCCATCCGGCGGGAGGGCCGGAGACCCAGTACTTC
CDR3aa: CASSHPAGGPETQYF

abundance: few
d_gene: TRBD1
j_gene: TRBJ2-7
v_gene: TRBV7-8
CDR3nt: TGTGCCAGCAGGCTATCCGGGACAGGTTTCCCCGAGCAGTACTTC
CDR3aa: CASRLSGTGFPEQYF

abundance: NA
d_gene: TRBD1
j_gene: TRBJ2-3
v_gene: TRBV20-1
CDR3nt: TGCAGTGCTATGCCCCTTTTTCGGGCCACAGGGGGAGATACGCAGTATTTT
CDR3aa: CSAMPLFRATGGDTQYF

abundance: many
d_gene: NA
j_gene: TRBJ2-2
v_gene: TRBV5-6
CDR3nt: TGTGCCAGCAGCTGGGCTAGTAACACCGGGGAGCTGTTTTTT
CDR3aa: CASSWASNTGELFF

abundance: NA
d_gene: TRBD1
j_gene: TRBJ1-1
v_gene: TRBV11-2
CDR3nt: TGTGCCAGCGTAGACAGGGGGCATAACACTGAAGCTTTCTTT
CDR3aa: CASVDRGHNTEAFF

abundance: many
d_gene: TRBD2
j_gene: TRBJ2-1
v_gene: TRBV14
CDR3nt: TGTGCCAGCAGCCAACCAGGACTAGCGGGCAATGAGCAGTTCTTC
CDR3aa: CASSQPGLAGNEQFF